The present T cell receptor beta chain was sequenced within a study of tumor-infiltrating lymphocytes in localized non-small cell lung cancer. About the study: Some samples were collected after neoadjuvant chemotherapy; smokers, never-smokers and several histologies were included. The study, taken as a whole, reports: Higher tumor T cell infiltration than in uninvolved lung was supported by TCRbeta sequencing.

CDR1 and CDR2 (germline): SSHAT, FNYEAQ (reference sequence). The CDR3 sequence is 13 residues long. Profiled with immunoSEQ multiplex PCR; TCRdb holds only in-frame clones, not every one. The repertoire consists of tens of thousands of clones, with 80% occurring once and the leading ten covering less than 3.5%. About this clone: Its target is unknown. At one end the junction does not follow the germline gene, possibly because of a read error.

The sequenced sample consisted of lung tumor tissue. The TCR was taken from a human donor with non-small cell lung cancer. The chain is built from TRBV7-7 and TRBJ2-7; no firm D call. CDR3 nucleotide sequence: TGTGCTAGCAGCTCATCCCAGTTGCACGAGCAGTACTTC. Its translation is CASSSSQLHEQYF.